These 5 T cell receptor beta chains were sequenced from one sample in a study of CD8+ T cells in alopecia areata. Stated treatment: oral pan-JAK inhibitor, 5-10 mg twice daily. Reverse transcribed after extraction, RNA yielded cDNA as the sequencing template. Produced via immunoSEQ multiplex PCR; TCRdb's table is partial and in-frame only. Of 200,000 or so clones listed, 40% to 45% are singletons. Here the sequenced sample was CD4+ T cells sorted from blood, taken around week 37, from a patient treated with tofacitinib. These TCRs come from a human donor with alopecia areata.

The gene calls are TRBV14 and TRBJ2-7, with unresolved D. The germline V gene has CDR1 SGHDN and CDR2 FVKESK. V lost 1 base and J 5 bases, leaving 15 bases between the germline ends. The CDR3 covers 15 residues. CDR3 sequence (DNA): TGTGCCAGCAGCCAAGGGGTTGGGCCGCCCCACGAGCAGTACTTC. It translates to CASSQGVGPPHEQYF.

This clone occurred a few times. The chain joins TRBV4-1 to TRBJ2-1; TRBD2 aligns across 8 bases. CDR1 and CDR2 from the germline V gene are MGHRA and YSYEKL. The CDR3 sequence is 16 residues long. V lost 1 base, J lost 4 bases, and 6 bases stayed unmatched. Written as DNA, the CDR3 is TGCGCCAGCAGCCAAGTAACGGGAGGGGAGTACAATGAGCAGTTCTTC. Translated: CASSQVTGGEYNEQFF.

The V and J genes are TRBV18 and TRBJ2-7; D is possibly TRBD1 (5 bases). The germline V and J ends were trimmed by 6 bases and 0 bases, with 12 bases remaining between them. The length of the CDR3 is 14 residues. The germline V gene has CDR1 KGHSH and CDR2 LQKENI. CDR3 DNA sequence: TGTGCCAGCTCCTTCGCGACAGACTCCTACGAGCAGTACTTC. Residues: CASSFATDSYEQYF.

This clone was seen more than once but under ten times. The chain combines TRBV11-2 with TRBJ1-5; D possibly corresponds to TRBD1 (5 bases). The germline V gene has CDR1 SGHAT and CDR2 FQNNGV. V was trimmed by 1 base and J by 1 base, leaving 5 bases between them. This CDR3 has 14 residues. CDR3 DNA sequence: TGTGCCAGCAGCTTAGGACAGAGCAATCAGCCCCAGCATTTT. Translating gives CASSLGQSNQPQHF.

This clone was detected only a few times. The CDR3 does not close with the conserved phenylalanine or tryptophan, likely indicating a read error. The DNA is left out, because the CDR3 cannot be placed on it with certainty; the CDR3 is given as TCRdb lists it. The chain carries TRBV15 and TRBJ2-7. The CDR3 is 12 amino acids in total, end residues counted. Germline V gene sequence: CDR1 LNHNV, CDR2 YYDKDF (reference sequence). The chain's CDR3 is CATSRDKGTRIY.